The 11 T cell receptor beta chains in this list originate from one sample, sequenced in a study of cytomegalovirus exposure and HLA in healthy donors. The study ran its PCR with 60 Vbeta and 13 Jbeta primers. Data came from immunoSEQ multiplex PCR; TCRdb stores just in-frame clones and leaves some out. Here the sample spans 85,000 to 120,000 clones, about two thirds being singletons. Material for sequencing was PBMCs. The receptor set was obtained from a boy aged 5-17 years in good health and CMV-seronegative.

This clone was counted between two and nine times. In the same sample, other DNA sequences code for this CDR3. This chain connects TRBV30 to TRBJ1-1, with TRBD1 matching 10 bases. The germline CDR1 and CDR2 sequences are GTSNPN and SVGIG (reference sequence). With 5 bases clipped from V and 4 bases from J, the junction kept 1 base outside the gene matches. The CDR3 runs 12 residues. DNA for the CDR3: TGTGCCTGGGGGGACAGGGGCACTGAAGCTTTCTTT. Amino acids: CAWGDRGTEAFF.

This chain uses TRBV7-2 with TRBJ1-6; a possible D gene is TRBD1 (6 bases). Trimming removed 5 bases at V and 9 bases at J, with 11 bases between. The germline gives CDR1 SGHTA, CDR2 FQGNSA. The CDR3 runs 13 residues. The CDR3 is CASSVRGSSPLHF. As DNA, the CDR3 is TGTGCCAGCAGCGTCAGGGGAAGTTCACCCCTCCACTTT. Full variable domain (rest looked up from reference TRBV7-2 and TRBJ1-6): GAGVSQSPSNKVTEKGKDVELRCDPISGHTALYWYRQSLGQGLEFLIYFQGNSAPDKSGLPSDRFSAERTGGSVSTLTIQRTQQEDSAVYLCASSVRGSSPLHFGNGTRLTVT.

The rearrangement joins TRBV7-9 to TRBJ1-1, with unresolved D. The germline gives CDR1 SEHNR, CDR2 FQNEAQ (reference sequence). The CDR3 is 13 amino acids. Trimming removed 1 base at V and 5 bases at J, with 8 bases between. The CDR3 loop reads CASSLVARTEAFF. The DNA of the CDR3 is TGTGCCAGCAGCTTAGTTGCGCGGACTGAAGCTTTCTTT.

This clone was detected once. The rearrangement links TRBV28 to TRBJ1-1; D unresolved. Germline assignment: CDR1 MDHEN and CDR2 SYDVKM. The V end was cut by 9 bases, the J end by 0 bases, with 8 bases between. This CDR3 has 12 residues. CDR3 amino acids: CASGGLNTEAFF. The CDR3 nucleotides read TGTGCCAGTGGCGGTCTGAACACTGAAGCTTTCTTT.

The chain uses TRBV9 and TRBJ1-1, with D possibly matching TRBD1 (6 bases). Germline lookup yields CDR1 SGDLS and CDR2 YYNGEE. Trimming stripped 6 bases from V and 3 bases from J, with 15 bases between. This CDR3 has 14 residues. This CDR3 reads CASNGPGDYTEAFF. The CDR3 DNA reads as TGTGCCAGCAACGGACCAGGGGATTACACTGAAGCTTTCTTT.

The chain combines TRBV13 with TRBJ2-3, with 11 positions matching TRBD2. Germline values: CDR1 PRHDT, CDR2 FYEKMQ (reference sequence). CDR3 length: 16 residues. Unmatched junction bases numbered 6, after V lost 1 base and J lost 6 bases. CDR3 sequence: CASSLARRLAGDTQYF. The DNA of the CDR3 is TGTGCCAGCAGCTTAGCCCGGCGACTAGCGGGGGATACGCAGTATTTT.

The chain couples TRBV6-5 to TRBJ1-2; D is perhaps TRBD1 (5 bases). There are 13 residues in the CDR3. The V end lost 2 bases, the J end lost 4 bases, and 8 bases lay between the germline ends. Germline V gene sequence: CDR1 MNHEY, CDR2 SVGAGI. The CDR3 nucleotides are TGTGCCAGCAGTTACATGGGACTCTATGGCTACACCTTC. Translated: CASSYMGLYGYTF.

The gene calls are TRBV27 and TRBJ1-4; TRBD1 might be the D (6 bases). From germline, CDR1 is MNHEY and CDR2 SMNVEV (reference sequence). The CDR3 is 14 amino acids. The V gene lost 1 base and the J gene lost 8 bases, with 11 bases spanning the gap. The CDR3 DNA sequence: TGTGCCAGCAGTTTATTCAGGGGAGGGGAAAAACTGTTTTTT. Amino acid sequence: CASSLFRGGEKLFF.

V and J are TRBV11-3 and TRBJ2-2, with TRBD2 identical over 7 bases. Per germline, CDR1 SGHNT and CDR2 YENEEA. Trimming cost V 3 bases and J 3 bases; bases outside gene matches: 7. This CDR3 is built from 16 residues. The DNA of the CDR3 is TGTGCCAGCAGCTTGCGGGAGTTCCCTTACACCGGGGAGCTGTTTTTT. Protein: CASSLREFPYTGELFF.

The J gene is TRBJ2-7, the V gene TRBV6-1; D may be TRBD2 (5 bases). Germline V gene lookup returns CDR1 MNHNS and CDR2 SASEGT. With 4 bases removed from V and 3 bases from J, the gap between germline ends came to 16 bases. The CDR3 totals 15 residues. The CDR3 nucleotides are TGTGCCAGCAGTGCTTTGTATCTAGCCGACTACGAGCAGTACTTC. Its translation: CASSALYLADYEQYF.

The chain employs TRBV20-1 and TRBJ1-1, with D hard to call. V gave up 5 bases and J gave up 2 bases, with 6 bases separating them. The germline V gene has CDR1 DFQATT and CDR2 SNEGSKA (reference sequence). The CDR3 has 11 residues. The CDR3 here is CSARENTEAFF. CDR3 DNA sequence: TGCAGTGCTCGCGAAAACACTGAAGCTTTCTTT.